This T cell receptor beta chain is from a study of blood T cell repertoires in COVID-19. The CDR3 runs 14 residues. Trimming shortened V by 2 bases and J by 9 bases, and 14 bases separated the two germline ends. Germline V gene data show CDR1 as MDHEN and CDR2 as SYDVKM. Repertoires were generated with immunoSEQ multiplex PCR, while TCRdb's copy carries only in-frame clones and drops some. The table lists roughly 450,000 clones, around 90% of them singletons, with around 0.6% in the top ten. The specimen was PBMCs or T cells enriched from blood (not recorded which). This chain uses TRBV28 with TRBJ1-3; tentatively, D is TRBD1 (5 bases). The sequence derives from a man between 18 and 29 years old who had recovered from COVID-19. The CDR3 here is CASSLGMTVGTIYF. CDR3 coding DNA: TGTGCCAGCAGTTTAGGCATGACAGTTGGCACCATATATTTT.